These 25 T cell receptor beta chains were sequenced from one sample in a study of blood T cell repertoires in COVID-19. TCRdb's table, derived via immunoSEQ multiplex PCR, lists solely in-frame clones and lacks some. The sample lists approximately 380,000 clones; 85% were seen once. Sequenced: peripheral blood. These receptor sequences come from a woman younger than 35 with acute or convalescent COVID-19.

The genes are TRBV19 and TRBJ1-1; 7 bases agree with TRBD1. This CDR3 is 19 amino acids long. The ends lost 7 bases at V and 1 base at J; junction bases unmatched: 21. Germline-derived CDR1 and CDR2 are LNHDA and SQIVND (reference sequence). This chain's CDR3 is CASTTTYPRQGDTNTEAFF. The CDR3 bases are TGTGCCAGTACCACAACTTATCCCCGACAGGGAGATACGAACACTGAAGCTTTCTTT. The full variable domain, rest sourced from reference TRBV19 and TRBJ1-1, is DGGITQSPKYLFRKEGQNVTLSCEQNLNHDAMYWYRQDPGQGLRLIYYSQIVNDFQKGDIAEGYSVSREKKESFPLTVTSAQKNPTAFYLCASTTTYPRQGDTNTEAFFGQGTRLTVV.

The rearrangement uses TRBV6-5 and TRBJ1-1; D uncertain. Deletions cut 6 bases from V and 11 bases from J, with 13 bases between. There are 11 residues in the CDR3. Germline V gives CDR1 MNHEY, CDR2 SVGAGI. The CDR3 sequence is CASRKDILAFF. The CDR3 DNA is TGTGCCAGCAGAAAAGACATTTTGGCTTTCTTT.

The chain is built from TRBV27 and TRBJ2-5, with 10 bases lining up with TRBD2. With V trimmed by 6 bases and J by 2 bases, 0 bases remained unmatched. This CDR3 is 13 amino acids long. CDR1 and CDR2 (germline): MNHEY, SMNVEV (reference sequence). The CDR3 protein is CASRLAGQETQYF. For the CDR3, the DNA is TGTGCCAGCAGACTAGCGGGGCAAGAGACCCAGTACTTC.

This chain uses TRBV30 with TRBJ1-5; 7 bases match TRBD1. The junction had 2 bases not matched to a gene; V was cut back by 4 bases and J by 2 bases. CDR1 GTSNPN and CDR2 SVGIG come from the germline V gene (reference sequence). The CDR3 is 13 amino acids. CDR3 protein: CAWNTGGNQPQHF. The DNA of the CDR3 is TGTGCCTGGAATACAGGGGGCAATCAGCCCCAGCATTTT.

This rearrangement joins TRBV30 to TRBJ1-2; 8 bases map to TRBD1. V was clipped by 2 bases and J by 6 bases; unmatched bases: 5. Germline loops: CDR1 GTSNPN, CDR2 SVGIG (reference sequence). The CDR3 has 13 residues. In nucleotides, the CDR3 is TGTGCCTGGAGTCGACAGGGGTCTAATGGCTACACCTTC. Residues: CAWSRQGSNGYTF.

This clone has only a few counts. The J gene is TRBJ1-3, the V gene TRBV4-1, with 7 bases identical to TRBD1. Germline V gives CDR1 MGHRA, CDR2 YSYEKL. CDR3 size: 16 residues. The ends lost 1 base at V and 2 bases at J; junction bases unmatched: 5. CDR3: CASSQVGDRAGNTIYF. The CDR3 region has the DNA TGCGCCAGCAGCCAAGTGGGCGACAGGGCTGGAAACACCATATATTTT.

This chain connects TRBV7-6 to TRBJ1-4; D may be TRBD1 (6 bases). V shed 4 bases and J shed 5 bases, with 8 bases lying between them. This CDR3 is 13 amino acids long. Germline V gene data show CDR1 as SGHVS and CDR2 as FNYEAQ. CDR3 protein: CASSSGENEKLFF. Here the CDR3 DNA reads TGTGCCAGCAGCTCAGGGGAGAATGAAAAACTGTTTTTT.

This clone came up a few times. The chain recombines TRBV5-8 with TRBJ2-5, with TRBD2 matching over 8 bases. Germline lookup yields CDR1 SGHTS and CDR2 YDEGEE. The CDR3 has 15 residues. With 4 bases clipped from V and 2 bases from J, the junction kept 7 bases outside the gene matches. The CDR3 DNA sequence: TGTGCCAGCAGCGGGCGGGGGGACTTACAAGAGACCCAGTACTTC. It is translated as CASSGRGDLQETQYF.

The gene calls are TRBV18 and TRBJ2-7, with TRBD2 matching over 13 bases. The CDR3 consists of 17 residues. V shed 1 base and J 5 bases; nucleotides not matched to a gene: 8. Germline loops: CDR1 KGHSH, CDR2 LQKENI. CDR3 nucleotides: TGTGCCAGCTCACCACGGGTGACTAGCGGGGGGATTGACGAGCAGTACTTC. This encodes CASSPRVTSGGIDEQYF.

The chain carries TRBV6-4 and TRBJ1-1; 8 positions agree with TRBD1. Per the germline V gene, CDR1 is MRHNA and CDR2 is SNTAGT. This CDR3 contains 13 residues. Trimming took 7 bases from V and 7 from J; bases not matched to a gene: 8. The DNA of the CDR3 is TGTGCCAGCATCGGACAGGGTAAGTTTGAAGCTTTCTTT. Its translation is CASIGQGKFEAFF.

This clone occurred a few times. The rearrangement uses TRBV7-2 and TRBJ1-5, with D possibly matching TRBD1 (6 bases). Trimming took off 4 bases at V and 7 bases at J, with 11 bases between the two ends. The CDR3 length is 13 residues. Per germline, CDR1 SGHTA and CDR2 FQGNSA. CDR3 sequence (DNA): TGTGCCAGCAGCTACAGGGTACAGCAGCCCCAGCATTTT. As protein: CASSYRVQQPQHF.

V is TRBV10-2 and J is TRBJ1-2, with TRBD1 as a possible D gene (5 bases). The germline CDR1 and CDR2 sequences are WSHSY and SAAADI. This CDR3 contains 15 residues. The V end was cut by 0 bases, the J end by 4 bases, with 12 bases between. DNA of the CDR3: TGCGCCAGCAGTGAGTCTTTAGCAGGGCCCTATGGCTACACCTTC. It specifies CASSESLAGPYGYTF.

The rearrangement joins TRBV19 to TRBJ1-5, with 7 bases that match TRBD1. The germline V gene has CDR1 LNHDA and CDR2 SQIVND (reference sequence). V trimming: 8 bases; J trimming: 7 bases; junction bases outside the gene matches: 14. CDR3 length equals 15 residues. The CDR3 DNA reads as TGTGCCAGTTGCGACAGGGAGAACTTCGGCCAGCCCCAGCATTTT. Its translation is CASCDRENFGQPQHF.

The chain couples TRBV4-1 to TRBJ1-5; the match to TRBD1 covers 7 bases. V trimming: 1 base; J trimming: 2 bases; junction bases outside the gene matches: 5. This CDR3 spans 16 amino acids. Germline V gene sequence: CDR1 MGHRA, CDR2 YSYEKL. In nucleotides, the CDR3 is TGCGCCAGCAGCCAAGTCGGGGACAGTGGCAATCAGCCCCAGCATTTT. It specifies CASSQVGDSGNQPQHF.

This sequence joins TRBV9 and TRBJ1-5; D unresolved. CDR1 is SGDLS and CDR2 is YYNGEE in the germline V gene. Between the trimmed V and J ends, which lost 0 bases and 4 bases, there was a span of 5 bases. There are 13 residues in the CDR3. The CDR3 nucleotides read TGTGCCAGCAGCGTAGGCGTGAATCAGCCCCAGCATTTT. It encodes CASSVGVNQPQHF.

The rearrangement joins TRBV5-5 to TRBJ2-3; 7 bases align to TRBD2. The CDR3 has 16 residues. Per the germline V gene, CDR1 is SGHKS and CDR2 is YYEKEE (reference sequence). Trimming removed 3 bases from V and 1 base from J; junction bases left unmatched: 8. CDR3 DNA sequence: TGTGCCAGCAGCTCCGGGGGTCTAGCGGGCACAGATACGCAGTATTTT. Translation gives CASSSGGLAGTDTQYF.

A few counts support this clone. The chain couples TRBV19 to TRBJ1-1; D is unresolved. Germline CDR1 and CDR2: LNHDA and SQIVND (reference sequence). V was clipped by 10 bases and J by 0 bases, with 9 bases between them. CDR3 length equals 12 residues. The CDR3 DNA reads TGTGCCACAAGCCATTTGAACACTGAAGCTTTCTTT. This encodes CATSHLNTEAFF.

This clone was observed a handful of times. This sequence joins TRBV24-1 and TRBJ1-2; no clear D gene. This CDR3 comprises 14 residues. Germline values: CDR1 KGHDR, CDR2 SFDVKD. Deletions cut 4 bases from V and 0 bases from J, with 8 bases between. CDR3 nucleotide sequence: TGTGCCACCAGTGACGAAACAGCTAACTATGGCTACACCTTC. Protein product: CATSDETANYGYTF.

V usage is TRBV19 and J usage is TRBJ1-1; 8 nucleotides line up with TRBD1. This CDR3 comprises 13 residues. The germline V gene encodes CDR1 LNHDA and CDR2 SQIVND (reference sequence). V shed 10 bases and J 3 bases; nucleotides not matched to a gene: 7. The CDR3 here is CATRQGWDTEAFF. The CDR3 DNA reads as TGTGCCACGAGACAGGGGTGGGACACTGAAGCTTTCTTT.

This rearrangement joins TRBV27 to TRBJ1-2; the match to TRBD1 covers 11 bases. CDR1 and CDR2 (germline): MNHEY, SMNVEV (reference sequence). The V segment lost 5 bases and the J segment 2 bases; nucleotides outside the gene matches: 4. The CDR3 consists of 15 residues. CDR3 in amino acids: CASSAGQGVNYGYTF. In nucleotides, the CDR3 is TGTGCCAGCAGTGCGGGACAGGGGGTAAACTATGGCTACACCTTC.

This sequence joins TRBV19 and TRBJ1-1, with D unresolved. The V end lost 3 bases, the J end lost 1 base, and 9 bases lay between the germline ends. There are 14 residues in the CDR3. Germline-derived CDR1 and CDR2 are LNHDA and SQIVND (reference sequence). The CDR3 sequence: CASSMVGGNTEAFF. CDR3 bases: TGTGCCAGTAGTATGGTTGGCGGGAACACTGAAGCTTTCTTT.

The rearrangement uses TRBV25-1 and TRBJ1-2, with 11 bases matching TRBD1. Trimming took 6 bases from V and 6 from J; bases not matched to a gene: 9. This CDR3 is 15 amino acids long. Germline loops: CDR1 MGHDK, CDR2 SYGVNS. Here the CDR3 reads CASSPDRGRSNGYTF. CDR3 nucleotides: TGTGCCAGCAGCCCGGACAGGGGGCGCAGTAATGGCTACACCTTC.

The gene calls are TRBV30 and TRBJ1-2, with TRBD1 as a possible D gene (5 bases). CDR3 size: 12 residues. V was trimmed by 4 bases and J by 1 base, leaving 7 bases between them. The germline gives CDR1 GTSNPN, CDR2 SVGIG (reference sequence). CDR3 sequence reads: CAWTTDNYGYTF. CDR3 DNA sequence: TGTGCCTGGACGACAGATAACTATGGCTACACCTTC.

The rearrangement uses TRBV28 and TRBJ1-5; the match to TRBD1 covers 8 bases. The CDR3 covers 14 residues. With 5 bases clipped from V and 3 bases from J, the junction kept 3 bases outside the gene matches. Germline V gene sequence: CDR1 MDHEN, CDR2 SYDVKM. The CDR3 DNA reads as TGTGCCAGCAGTCTGACAGGGGACAATCAGCCCCAGCATTTT. Its translation is CASSLTGDNQPQHF.

Concerning this clone itself: The same CDR3 can be traced to other DNA sequences in this sample. The chain uses TRBV2 and TRBJ2-7; D uncertain. Germline V gene data show CDR1 as SNHLY and CDR2 as FYNNEI. CDR3 length: 11 amino acids. Trimming took 4 bases from V and 3 from J, leaving 4 bases between them. The CDR3 DNA reads TGTGCCAGCAGTGGGAGCTACGAGCAGTACTTC. As protein: CASSGSYEQYF. Based on the CDR3 plus reference TRBV2 and TRBJ2-7, the full variable domain is EPEVTQTPSHQVTQMGQEVILRCVPISNHLYFYWYRQILGQKVEFLVSFYNNEISEKSEIFDDQFSVERPDGSNFTLKIRSTKLEDSAMYFCASSGSYEQYFGPGTRLTVT.